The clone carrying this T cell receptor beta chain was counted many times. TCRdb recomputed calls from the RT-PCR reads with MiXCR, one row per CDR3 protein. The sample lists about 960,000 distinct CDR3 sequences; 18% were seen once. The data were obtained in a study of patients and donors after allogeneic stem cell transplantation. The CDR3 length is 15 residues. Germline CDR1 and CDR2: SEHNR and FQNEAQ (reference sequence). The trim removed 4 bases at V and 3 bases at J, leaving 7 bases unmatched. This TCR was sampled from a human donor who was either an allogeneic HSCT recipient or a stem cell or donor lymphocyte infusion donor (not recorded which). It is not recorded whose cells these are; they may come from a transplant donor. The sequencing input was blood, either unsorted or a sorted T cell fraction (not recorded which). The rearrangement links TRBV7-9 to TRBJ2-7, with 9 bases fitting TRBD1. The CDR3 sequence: CASSSRTGDVYEQYF. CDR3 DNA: TGTGCCAGCAGCTCCCGGACAGGGGATGTCTACGAGCAGTACTTC.